The clone carrying this TCR beta chain came up many times. V was shortened by 7 bases and J by 2 bases, with 13 bases between the two germline ends. This CDR3 is 13 amino acids long. In germline, CDR1 is DFQATT, CDR2 SNEGSKA (reference sequence). The sample is drawn from a study of human T cells and chemical hapten exposure. Specified time point: patch test 2, 6 weeks after DPC sensitization. Treatment in this sample: therapeutic diphenylcyclopropenone sensitization with weekly scalp DPC. At every patch-test visit, blood was drawn before the patch test was applied. TCRdb used MiXCR to reprocess the RACE reads, holding one entry per CDR3 protein. In the table there are about 70,000 distinct CDR3 sequences, about 9% of which are singletons.

This specimen was whole blood, taken in connection with sensitization to the hapten diphenylcyclopropenone (DPC). The gene calls are TRBV20-1 and TRBJ2-3; perhaps TRBD2 as D (5 bases). The TCR originated in a woman between 50 and 59 years old with alopecia areata. Some clones in this sample may be carry-over from other donors' samples. The CDR3 here is CSVPPGNTDTQYF. The DNA for the CDR3 is TGCAGTGTCCCCCCGGGGAACACAGATACGCAGTATTTT.